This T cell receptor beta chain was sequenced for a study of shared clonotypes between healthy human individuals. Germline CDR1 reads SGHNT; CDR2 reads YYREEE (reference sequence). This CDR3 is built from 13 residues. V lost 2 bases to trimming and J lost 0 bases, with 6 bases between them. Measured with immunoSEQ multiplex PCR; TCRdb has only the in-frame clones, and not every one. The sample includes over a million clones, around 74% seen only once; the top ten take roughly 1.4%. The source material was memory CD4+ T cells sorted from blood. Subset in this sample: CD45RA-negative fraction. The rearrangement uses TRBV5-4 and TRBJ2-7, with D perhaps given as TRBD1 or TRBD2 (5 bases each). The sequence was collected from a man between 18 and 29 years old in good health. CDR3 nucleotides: TGTGCCAGCAGCTTTGGGGGCTCCTACGAGCAGTACTTC. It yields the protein CASSFGGSYEQYF.